One and the same sample provided the 22 T cell receptor beta chains below, sequenced in a study of cytomegalovirus exposure and HLA in healthy donors (dated by TCRdb to about 2017). Receptor amplification or capture employed the immunoSEQ multiplex PCR assay. The multiplex PCR relied on a mix of 60 forward primers for TCR Vbeta segments and 13 reverse primers for TCR Jbeta segments. The immuneACCESS repertoire file appears here via TCRdb, limited to in-frame rearrangements. These files lack a portion of the clones; in checked studies, under half of the deficit traces to unresolved V genes, and the cause of the others is not known. This sample lists 200,000 to 250,000 clones; 79% were detected once. Roughly 1.6% of the sample rests with the top ten. The material sequenced was PBMCs. The origin of the receptors is a man aged 50 or older in good health and CMV-seronegative.

The chain's CDR3 is CSVGVGSEQYF. The CDR3 region has the DNA TGCAGCGTTGGGGTCGGGAGCGAGCAGTACTTC. The chain carries TRBV29-1 and TRBJ2-7, with D possibly TRBD2 on 6 matching bases. There are 11 residues in the CDR3. The V end was cut by 4 bases, the J end by 6 bases, with 10 bases between. Germline CDR1 SQVTM, CDR2 ANQGSEA.

V and J are TRBV7-9 and TRBJ2-2, with 8 positions matching TRBD1. Germline-derived CDR1 and CDR2 are SEHNR and FQNEAQ (reference sequence). CDR3 size: 18 residues. V shed 1 base and J 2 bases; nucleotides not matched to a gene: 9. The CDR3 coding sequence is TGTGCCAGCAGCTTAGGCCTTGGACAGGGCAAAAACACCGGGGAGCTGTTTTTT. Translated: CASSLGLGQGKNTGELFF.

This clone was found a few times. V and J are TRBV7-9 and TRBJ1-2, with TRBD1 matching 7 bases. V shed 4 bases and J 12 bases; nucleotides not matched to a gene: 11. This CDR3 contains 13 residues. Germline CDR1 and CDR2: SEHNR and FQNEAQ (reference sequence). The CDR3: CASSSRAGGRDTF. The DNA for the CDR3 is TGTGCCAGCAGCTCGAGGGCAGGGGGTCGGGACACCTTC. The full variable domain, completed using reference TRBV7-9 and TRBJ1-2, is DTGVSQNPRHKITKRGQNVTFRCDPISEHNRLYWYRQTLGQGPEFLTYFQNEAQLEKSRLLSDRFSAERPKGSFSTLEIQRTEQGDSAMYLCASSSRAGGRDTFGSGTRLTVV.

This chain links TRBV28 with TRBJ1-5; tentatively, D is TRBD1 (5 bases). The germline gives CDR1 MDHEN, CDR2 SYDVKM. The CDR3 has 14 residues. Trimming cost V 6 bases and J 2 bases, with 11 bases left between them. CDR3 nucleotide sequence: TGTGCCAGCAGCACAGGCTGGGGCAATCAGCCCCAGCATTTT. Its translation: CASSTGWGNQPQHF.

This rearrangement joins TRBV5-5 to TRBJ2-7; TRBD2 is a possible D gene (6 bases). This CDR3 has 14 residues. The V gene's germline CDR1 is SGHKS and CDR2 YYEKEE (reference sequence). With 0 bases removed from V and 1 base from J, the gap between germline ends came to 8 bases. This chain's CDR3 is CASSLALASYEQYF. In nucleotides, the CDR3 is TGTGCCAGCAGCTTGGCACTAGCTTCCTACGAGCAGTACTTC.

CDR3 sequence (DNA): TGTGCCAGCAGATACACCGTCCTCTACAATGAGCAGTTCTTC. Translated, it gives CASRYTVLYNEQFF. This chain uses TRBV27 with TRBJ2-1; D is uncertain. Trimming left V 6 bases short and J 3 bases short, with 12 bases between. Germline lookup yields CDR1 MNHEY and CDR2 SMNVEV (reference sequence). This CDR3 spans 14 amino acids.

V is TRBV5-1 and J is TRBJ2-7; 8 nucleotides match TRBD1. This CDR3 region has 15 residues. From germline, CDR1 is SGHRS and CDR2 YFSETQ. The trim removed 4 bases at V and 1 base at J, leaving 7 bases unmatched. For the CDR3, the DNA is TGCGCCAGCAGCCCAGATTGGGACAGGTCCTACGAGCAGTACTTC. Translated, it gives CASSPDWDRSYEQYF.

For this clone: This specimen includes other DNA sequences encoding the same CDR3. The chain employs TRBV15 and TRBJ1-4, with no clear D. Germline V gene lookup returns CDR1 LNHNV and CDR2 YYDKDF (reference sequence). CDR3 length: 14 residues. V gave up 1 base and J gave up 4 bases, with 7 bases separating them. DNA of the CDR3: TGTGCCACCAGCAGAGGAGCCGTTAATGAAAAACTGTTTTTT. As protein: CATSRGAVNEKLFF.

CDR3 nucleotides: TGCGCCAGTGGCAGGGGGACCAACGAGCAGTACTTC. It translates to CASGRGTNEQYF. This chain joins TRBV5-1 and TRBJ2-7, with 7 bases identical to TRBD1. Germline V lookup: CDR1 SGHRS, CDR2 YFSETQ. The trim removed 8 bases at V and 5 bases at J, leaving 7 bases unmatched. The CDR3 has 12 amino acids.

The CDR3 sequence: CASSGTGFNEKLFF. For the CDR3, the DNA is TGTGCCAGCAGTGGGACAGGGTTTAATGAAAAACTGTTTTTT. The chain links TRBV2 to TRBJ1-4; 8 bases agree with TRBD1. After removal of 4 bases from V and 4 bases from J, the junction contained 2 bases not matched to a gene. The CDR3 is 14 amino acids. From germline, CDR1 is SNHLY and CDR2 FYNNEI.

V usage is TRBV5-4 and J usage is TRBJ2-7; D is possibly TRBD1 (6 bases). The germline V gene encodes CDR1 SGHNT and CDR2 YYREEE (reference sequence). Trimming stripped 4 bases from V and 12 bases from J, with 17 bases between. The CDR3 totals 12 residues. Written as DNA, the CDR3 is TGTGCCAGCAGCACCCTGGGACAACCACGGTACTTC. Translated, it gives CASSTLGQPRYF.

In this sample, this clone turned up once. The chain is built from TRBV30 and TRBJ1-3; D is unresolved. Per germline, CDR1 GTSNPN and CDR2 SVGIG (reference sequence). Trimming took off 0 bases at V and 7 bases at J, with 10 bases between the two ends. The CDR3 runs to 13 residues. For the CDR3, the DNA is TGTGCCTGGAGTGTACTGGGAGGCAACACCATATATTTT. The encoded protein is CAWSVLGGNTIYF.

The chain uses TRBV6-5 and TRBJ1-2; 7 positions agree with TRBD1. Germline V gene sequence: CDR1 MNHEY, CDR2 SVGAGI. The length of the CDR3 is 16 residues. The V and J ends lost 5 bases and 1 base, in that order; junction bases with no gene match: 10. CDR3 DNA sequence: TGTGCCAGCAGTCACTTCCGGGACAGTGTTAACTATGGCTACACCTTC. Translating gives CASSHFRDSVNYGYTF.

The chain joins TRBV5-1 to TRBJ2-7, with 7 nucleotides matching TRBD2. This CDR3 has 15 amino acids. J lost 0 bases, V lost 4 bases, and 7 bases had no gene match. From germline, CDR1 is SGHRS and CDR2 YFSETQ. CDR3 bases: TGCGCCAGCAGCCAGACTAGCATCACCTCCTACGAGCAGTACTTC. This translates into CASSQTSITSYEQYF.

The J gene is TRBJ1-5, the V gene TRBV18; 7 nucleotides match TRBD1. Per the germline V gene, CDR1 is KGHSH and CDR2 is LQKENI. The CDR3 is 14 residues long. J gave up 2 bases and V 6 bases, and 4 bases lay outside the gene matches. CDR3 amino acids: CASSHRGGNQPQHF. CDR3 DNA: TGTGCCAGCTCGCACAGGGGTGGCAATCAGCCCCAGCATTTT.

The rearrangement links TRBV4-2 to TRBJ2-7, with 13 positions matching TRBD2. Per germline, CDR1 LGHNA and CDR2 YNFKEQ. The CDR3 totals 20 residues. V trimming: 2 bases; J trimming: 3 bases; junction bases outside the gene matches: 16. CDR3 sequence: CASSQPFTRGLAGVYYEQYF. In nucleotides, the CDR3 is TGTGCCAGCAGCCAACCTTTTACCAGAGGACTAGCGGGAGTGTACTACGAGCAGTACTTC.

This rearrangement joins TRBV5-1 to TRBJ2-3; D is undetermined. V was clipped by 0 bases and J by 4 bases, with 6 bases between them. CDR1 SGHRS and CDR2 YFSETQ come from the germline V gene. The CDR3 loop spans 13 amino acids. For the CDR3, the DNA is TGCGCCAGCAGCTTGGGTCTCCCAGATACGCAGTATTTT. This translates into CASSLGLPDTQYF.

The chain recombines TRBV27 with TRBJ2-7, with 10 nucleotides matching TRBD1. The V gene's germline CDR1 is MNHEY and CDR2 SMNVEV (reference sequence). J was trimmed by 4 bases and V by 6 bases; bases with no gene match: 6. CDR3 size: 14 residues. Here the CDR3 DNA reads TGTGCCAGCAGCTTGACAGGGGGCATTTACGAGCAGTACTTC. This encodes CASSLTGGIYEQYF.

This clone was counted between two and nine times. The V gene is TRBV5-1, the J gene TRBJ2-7, with 7 bases fitting TRBD1. This CDR3 has 15 amino acids. V dropped 3 bases and J dropped 2; count of bases not matched to a gene: 8. The germline gives CDR1 SGHRS, CDR2 YFSETQ. This chain's CDR3 is CASSSDRAPAYEQYF. The CDR3 DNA is TGCGCCAGCAGCTCTGACAGGGCCCCCGCCTACGAGCAGTACTTC.

This sequence joins TRBV6-1 and TRBJ2-3, with 11 bases aligning to TRBD1. The CDR3 sequence is 15 residues long. With 4 bases clipped from V and 5 bases from J, the junction kept 5 bases outside the gene matches. CDR1 MNHNS and CDR2 SASEGT come from the germline V gene. Here the CDR3 DNA reads TGTGCCAGCAGTGGGGACAGGGGGTGGGAAGATACGCAGTATTTT. It yields the protein CASSGDRGWEDTQYF.

This clone has more than one count but fewer than ten. This chain connects TRBV9 to TRBJ1-2; a possible D gene is TRBD1 (6 bases). Germline values: CDR1 SGDLS, CDR2 YYNGEE. The CDR3 runs to 15 residues. V lost 0 bases, J lost 5 bases, and 14 bases lay in between. This CDR3 reads CASSVDSTGRYGYTF. The CDR3 DNA reads as TGTGCCAGCAGCGTAGATTCGACAGGCAGATATGGCTACACCTTC.

The V and J genes are TRBV5-1 and TRBJ2-4; TRBD1 aligns across 8 bases. CDR1 SGHRS and CDR2 YFSETQ come from the germline V gene. This CDR3 has 15 amino acids. J was trimmed by 6 bases and V by 5 bases; bases with no gene match: 10. CDR3 coding DNA: TGCGCCAGCAGTCCACTTGACAGGGGCGGAAACATTCAGTACTTC. Amino acid sequence: CASSPLDRGGNIQYF.